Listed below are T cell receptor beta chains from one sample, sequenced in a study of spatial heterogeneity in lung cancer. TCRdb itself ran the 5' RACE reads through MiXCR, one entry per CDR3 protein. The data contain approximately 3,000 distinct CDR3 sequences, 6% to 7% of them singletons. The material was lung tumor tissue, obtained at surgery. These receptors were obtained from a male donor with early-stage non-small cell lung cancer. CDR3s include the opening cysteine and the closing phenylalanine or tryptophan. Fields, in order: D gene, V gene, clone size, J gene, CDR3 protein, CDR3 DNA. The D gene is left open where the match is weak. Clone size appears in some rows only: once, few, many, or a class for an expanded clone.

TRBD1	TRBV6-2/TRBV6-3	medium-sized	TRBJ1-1	CASSPMGQGGVSEAFF	TGTGCCAGCAGCCCCATGGGACAGGGCGGGGTCTCTGAAGCTTTCTTT
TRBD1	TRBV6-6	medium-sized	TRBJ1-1	CASSLQGVTEAFF	TGTGCCAGCAGTTTACAGGGGGTCACTGAAGCTTTCTTT
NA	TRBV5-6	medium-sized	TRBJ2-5	CASSLLGQQETQYF	TGTGCCAGCAGCTTGCTTGGACAGCAAGAGACCCAGTACTTC
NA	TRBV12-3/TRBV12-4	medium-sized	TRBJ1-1	CASSLGGMNTEAFF	TGTGCCAGCAGTTTGGGAGGGATGAACACTGAAGCTTTCTTT
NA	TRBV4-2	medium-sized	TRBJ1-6	CASSQDGSTGSNSPLHF	TGTGCCAGCAGCCAAGATGGGTCCACAGGGAGCAATTCACCCCTCCACTTT
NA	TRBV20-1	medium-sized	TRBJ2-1	CSANPLRQSSYNEQFF	TGCAGTGCTAACCCCCTTAGGCAGAGCTCCTACAATGAGCAGTTCTTC
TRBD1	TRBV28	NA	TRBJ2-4	CASSFGDRNIQYF	TGTGCCAGCAGTTTTGGGGACAGAAACATTCAGTACTTC
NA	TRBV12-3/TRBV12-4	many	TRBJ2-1	CASSLHGSSYNEQFF	TGTGCCAGCAGTTTACATGGGAGCTCCTACAATGAGCAGTTCTTC
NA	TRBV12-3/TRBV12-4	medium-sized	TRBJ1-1	CASSLGRKNTEAFF	TGTGCCAGCAGTTTAGGCAGAAAGAACACTGAAGCTTTCTTT
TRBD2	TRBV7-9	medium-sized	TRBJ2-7	CASSPGGRASYEQYF	TGTGCCAGCAGCCCGGGAGGGAGGGCCTCCTACGAGCAGTACTTC
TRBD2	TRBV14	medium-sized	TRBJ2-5	CASSPRTSGTQYF	TGTGCCAGCAGCCCAAGAACTAGCGGGACCCAGTACTTC
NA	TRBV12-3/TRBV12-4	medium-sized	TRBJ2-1	CASSLHGSDDEQFF	TGTGCCAGCAGTTTACACGGGAGCGATGATGAGCAGTTCTTC
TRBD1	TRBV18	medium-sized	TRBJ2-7	CASSPGQGSYEQYF	TGTGCCAGCTCACCGGGACAGGGGTCCTACGAGCAGTACTTC
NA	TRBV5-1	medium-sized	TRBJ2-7	CASAPGARPYEQYF	TGCGCCAGCGCCCCAGGGGCGCGGCCCTACGAGCAGTACTTC
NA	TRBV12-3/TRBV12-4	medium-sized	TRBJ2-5	CASSLGVEGETQYF	TGTGCCAGCAGTCTCGGGGTGGAAGGAGAGACCCAGTACTTC
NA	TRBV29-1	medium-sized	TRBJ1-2	CSVDWFYGYTF	TGCAGCGTTGACTGGTTTTACGGCTACACCTTC
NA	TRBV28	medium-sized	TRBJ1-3	CASSLLSGNTIYF	TGTGCCAGCAGTTTACTCTCGGGGAACACCATATATTTT
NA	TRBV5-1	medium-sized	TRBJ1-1	CASSFIYEGEAFF	TGCGCCAGCAGCTTCATCTATGAGGGTGAAGCTTTCTTT
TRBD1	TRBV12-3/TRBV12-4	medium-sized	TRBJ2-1	CASSPRTGGTEQFF	TGTGCCAGCAGTCCAAGGACAGGGGGCACTGAGCAGTTCTTC
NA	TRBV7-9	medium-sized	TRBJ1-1	CASSAYTEAFF	TGTGCCAGCAGCGCCTACACTGAAGCTTTCTTT
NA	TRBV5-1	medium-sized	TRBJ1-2	CASSFGESIDGYTF	TGCGCCAGCAGCTTCGGGGAGAGTATCGATGGCTACACCTTC
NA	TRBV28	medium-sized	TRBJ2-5	CASSSGQETQYF	TGTGCCAGCAGTAGCGGCCAAGAGACCCAGTACTTC
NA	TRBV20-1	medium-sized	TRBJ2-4	CSARGNTLVIQYF	TGCAGTGCTAGAGGAAATACGTTAGTGATTCAGTACTTC
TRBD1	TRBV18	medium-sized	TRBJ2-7	CASSPTGQGSHYEQYF	TGTGCCAGCTCACCCACGGGACAGGGTTCCCACTACGAGCAGTACTTC
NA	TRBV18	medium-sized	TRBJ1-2	CASSPGEPVNYGYTF	TGTGCCAGCTCACCAGGGGAGCCCGTGAACTATGGCTACACCTTC
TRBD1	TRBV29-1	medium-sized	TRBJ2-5	CSAAINRGGETQYF	TGCAGCGCGGCGATAAACAGGGGCGGGGAGACCCAGTACTTC
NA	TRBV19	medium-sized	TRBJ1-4	CASSPRDTRNEKLFF	TGTGCCAGTAGTCCCCGGGACACCAGAAATGAAAAACTGTTTTTT
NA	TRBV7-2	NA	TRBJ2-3	CASSPERATDTQYF	TGTGCCAGCAGCCCGGAGCGGGCGACAGATACGCAGTATTTT
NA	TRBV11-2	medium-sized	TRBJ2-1	CASSLRTGMFEQFF	TGTGCCAGCAGCTTAAGGACGGGAATGTTTGAGCAGTTCTTC
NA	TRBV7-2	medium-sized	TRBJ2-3	CASSQYGDTQYF	TGTGCCAGCAGTCAGTATGGAGATACGCAGTATTTT
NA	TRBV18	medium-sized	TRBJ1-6	CASSPLPTASGIYNSPLHF	TGTGCCAGCTCACCCCTTCCGACGGCGTCTGGTATCTATAATTCACCCCTCCACTTT
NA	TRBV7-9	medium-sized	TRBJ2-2	CASSSRGELFF	TGTGCCAGCAGCTCCCGCGGGGAGCTGTTTTTT
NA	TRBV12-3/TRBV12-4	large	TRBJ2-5	CASSFSGREETQYF	TGTGCCAGCAGTTTCTCGGGACGCGAAGAGACCCAGTACTTC
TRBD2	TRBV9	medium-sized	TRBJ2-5	CASGPSGIGGETQYF	TGTGCCAGCGGACCTAGCGGGATCGGGGGAGAGACCCAGTACTTC
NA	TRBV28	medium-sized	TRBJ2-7	CASSLYRGTTYEQYF	TGTGCCAGCAGTTTATATCGGGGCACTACCTACGAGCAGTACTTC
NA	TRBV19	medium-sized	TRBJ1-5	CASSIDPLRPQHF	TGTGCCAGTAGTATAGACCCCCTTCGGCCCCAGCATTTT
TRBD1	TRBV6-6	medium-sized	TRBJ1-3	CASSYRDRGNTIYF	TGTGCCAGCAGTTACCGGGACAGGGGAAACACCATATATTTT
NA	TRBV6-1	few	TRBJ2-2	CASTFYTGELFF	TGTGCCAGCACCTTCTACACCGGGGAGCTGTTTTTT
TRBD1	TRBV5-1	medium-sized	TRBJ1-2	CASSPGQGNYGYTF	TGCGCCAGCAGCCCGGGACAGGGGAACTATGGCTACACCTTC
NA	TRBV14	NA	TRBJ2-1	CASSQGLSYSYNEQFF	TGTGCCAGCAGCCAAGGGCTCTCCTACTCCTACAATGAGCAGTTCTTC
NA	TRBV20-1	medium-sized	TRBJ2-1	CSARDGRISYNEQFF	TGCAGTGCTAGAGATGGACGCATCTCCTACAATGAGCAGTTCTTC
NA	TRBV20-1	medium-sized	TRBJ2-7	CSARGGGPRGYEQYF	TGCAGTGCTAGAGGGGGCGGTCCGAGGGGCTACGAGCAGTACTTC
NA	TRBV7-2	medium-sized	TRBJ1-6	CASSLDRSSYNSPLHF	TGTGCCAGCAGCTTAGACAGGAGCTCCTATAATTCACCCCTCCACTTT
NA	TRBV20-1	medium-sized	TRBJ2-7	CSASPPPYEQYF	TGCAGTGCTTCTCCCCCCCCCTACGAGCAGTACTTC
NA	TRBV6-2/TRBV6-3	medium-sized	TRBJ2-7	CASSYSFYEQYF	TGTGCCAGCAGTTACAGTTTCTACGAGCAGTACTTC
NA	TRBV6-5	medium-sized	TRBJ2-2	CASSYQLQGTGELFF	TGTGCCAGCAGTTACCAACTACAGGGAACCGGGGAGCTGTTTTTT
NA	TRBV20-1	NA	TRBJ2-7	CSARNLIESSYEQYF	TGCAGTGCTAGAAATCTGATAGAAAGCTCCTACGAGCAGTACTTC
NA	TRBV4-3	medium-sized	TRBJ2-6	CASSQDLAGVGSGANVLTF	TGCGCCAGCAGCCAAGATTTGGCAGGGGTTGGCTCTGGGGCCAACGTCCTGACTTTC
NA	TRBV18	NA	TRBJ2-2	CASSPWDKFTGELFF	TGTGCCAGCTCACCATGGGACAAATTCACCGGGGAGCTGTTTTTT
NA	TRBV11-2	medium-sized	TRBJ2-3	CASSFYTDTQYF	TGTGCCAGCAGCTTTTACACAGATACGCAGTATTTT
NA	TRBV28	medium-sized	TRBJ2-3	CASRVAADTQYF	TGTGCCAGCCGGGTAGCCGCAGATACGCAGTATTTT
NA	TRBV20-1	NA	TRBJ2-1	CSALLATYNEQFF	TGCAGTGCTCTACTAGCAACTTACAATGAGCAGTTCTTC
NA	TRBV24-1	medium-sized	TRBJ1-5	CATSDPNDGGLGNQPQHF	TGTGCCACCAGTGACCCGAACGACGGGGGCCTTGGCAATCAGCCCCAGCATTTT
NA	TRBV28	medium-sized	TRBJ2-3	CASSSVGLPGDTQYF	TGTGCCAGCAGTTCTGTGGGACTGCCGGGAGATACGCAGTATTTT
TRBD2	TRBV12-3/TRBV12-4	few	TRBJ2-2	CASSSPLGVAGGENGELFF	TGTGCCAGCAGTTCCCCTCTCGGGGTAGCGGGAGGGGAAAACGGGGAGCTGTTTTTT
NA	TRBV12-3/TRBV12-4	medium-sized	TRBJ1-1	CASCPGPPTEAFF	TGTGCCAGCTGCCCCGGGCCCCCCACTGAAGCTTTCTTT
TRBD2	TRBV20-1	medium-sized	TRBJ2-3	CSATTTSGLRDTQYF	TGCAGTGCTACGACGACTAGCGGGCTCCGGGATACGCAGTATTTT
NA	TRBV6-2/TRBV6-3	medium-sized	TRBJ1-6	CASSSRGDSPLHF	TGTGCCAGCAGTTCTAGGGGTGATTCACCCCTCCACTTT
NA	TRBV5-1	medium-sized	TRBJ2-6	CASSLGVSFSGANVLTF	TGCGCCAGCAGCTTAGGGGTGTCCTTTTCTGGGGCCAACGTCCTGACTTTC